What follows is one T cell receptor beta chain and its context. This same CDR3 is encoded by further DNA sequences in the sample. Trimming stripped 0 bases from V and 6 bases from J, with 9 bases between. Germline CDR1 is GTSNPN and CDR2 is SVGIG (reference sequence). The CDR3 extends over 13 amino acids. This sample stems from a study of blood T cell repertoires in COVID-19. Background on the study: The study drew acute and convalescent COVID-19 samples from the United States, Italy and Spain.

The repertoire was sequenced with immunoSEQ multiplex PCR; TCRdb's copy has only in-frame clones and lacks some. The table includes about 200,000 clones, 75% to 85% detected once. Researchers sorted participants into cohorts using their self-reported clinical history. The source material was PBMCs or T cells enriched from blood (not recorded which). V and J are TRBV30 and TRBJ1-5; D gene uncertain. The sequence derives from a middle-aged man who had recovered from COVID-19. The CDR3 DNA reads TGTGCCTGGAGTGTTCGGGGAGGTCAGCCCCAGCATTTT. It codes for CAWSVRGGQPQHF.